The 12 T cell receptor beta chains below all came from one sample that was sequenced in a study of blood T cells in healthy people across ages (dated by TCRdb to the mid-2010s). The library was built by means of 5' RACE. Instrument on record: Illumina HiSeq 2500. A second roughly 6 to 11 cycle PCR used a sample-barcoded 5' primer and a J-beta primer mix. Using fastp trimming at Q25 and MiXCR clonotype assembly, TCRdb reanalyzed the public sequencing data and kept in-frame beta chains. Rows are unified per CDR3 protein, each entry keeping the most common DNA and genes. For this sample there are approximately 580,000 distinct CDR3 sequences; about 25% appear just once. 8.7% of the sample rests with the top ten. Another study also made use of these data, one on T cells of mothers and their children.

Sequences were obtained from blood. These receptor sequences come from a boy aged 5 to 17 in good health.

CDR3 sequence (DNA): TGTGCCAGCAATCTCGGACTAGCGGGAATCTACGAGCAGTACTTC. Its protein is CASNLGLAGIYEQYF. The chain is built from TRBV2 and TRBJ2-5, with 12 bases aligning to TRBD2. The assigned J gene may be wrong: the sequence end matches TRBJ2-7 better. The CDR3 length is 15 residues. Germline V gene lookup returns CDR1 SNHLY and CDR2 FYNNEI.

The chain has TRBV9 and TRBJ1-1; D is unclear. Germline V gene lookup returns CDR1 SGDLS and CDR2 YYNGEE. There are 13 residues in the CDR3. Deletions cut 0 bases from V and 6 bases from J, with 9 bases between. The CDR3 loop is CASSVAQGSEAFF. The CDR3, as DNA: TGTGCCAGCAGCGTAGCTCAAGGGTCTGAAGCTTTCTTT.

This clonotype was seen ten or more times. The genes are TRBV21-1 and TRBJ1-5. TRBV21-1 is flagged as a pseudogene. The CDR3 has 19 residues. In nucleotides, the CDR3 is TGTGCCAGCAGCACCTACCATCGGCGACACACCGGCTGCAATCAGCCCCAGCATTTT. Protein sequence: CASSTYHRRHTGCNQPQHF.

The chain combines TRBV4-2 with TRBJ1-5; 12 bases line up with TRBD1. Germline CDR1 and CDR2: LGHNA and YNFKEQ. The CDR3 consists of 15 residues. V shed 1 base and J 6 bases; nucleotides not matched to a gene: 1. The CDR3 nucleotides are TGTGCCAGCAGCCAAGGGGACAGGGGGCCTCAGCCCCAGCATTTT. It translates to CASSQGDRGPQPQHF.

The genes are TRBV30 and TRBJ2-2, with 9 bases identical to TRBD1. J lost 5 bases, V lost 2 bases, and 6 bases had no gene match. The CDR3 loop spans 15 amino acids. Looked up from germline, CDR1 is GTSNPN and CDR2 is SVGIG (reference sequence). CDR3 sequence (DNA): TGTGCCTGGAGTCTAACAGGGGGCGGTACCGGGGAGCTGTTTTTT. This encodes CAWSLTGGGTGELFF.

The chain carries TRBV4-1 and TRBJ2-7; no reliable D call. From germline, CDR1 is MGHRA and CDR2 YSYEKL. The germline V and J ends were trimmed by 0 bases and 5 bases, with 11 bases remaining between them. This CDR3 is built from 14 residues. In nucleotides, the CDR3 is TGCGCCAGCAGCCAAGACATGTGGGTCGACGAGCAGTACTTC. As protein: CASSQDMWVDEQYF.

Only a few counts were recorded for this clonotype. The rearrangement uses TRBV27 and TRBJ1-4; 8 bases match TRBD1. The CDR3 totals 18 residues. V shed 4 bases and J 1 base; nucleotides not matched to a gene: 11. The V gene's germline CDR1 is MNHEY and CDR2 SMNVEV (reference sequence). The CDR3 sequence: CASSYRTGQFVTNEKLFF. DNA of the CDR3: TGTGCCAGCAGTTACCGGACAGGGCAGTTCGTAACTAATGAAAAACTGTTTTTT.

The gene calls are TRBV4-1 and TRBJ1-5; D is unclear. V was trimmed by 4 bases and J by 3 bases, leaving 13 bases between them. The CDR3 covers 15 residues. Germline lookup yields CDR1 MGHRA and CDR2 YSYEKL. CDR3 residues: CASSPRVSNNQPQHF. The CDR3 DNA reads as TGCGCCAGCAGCCCCCGGGTCTCTAACAATCAGCCCCAGCATTTT.

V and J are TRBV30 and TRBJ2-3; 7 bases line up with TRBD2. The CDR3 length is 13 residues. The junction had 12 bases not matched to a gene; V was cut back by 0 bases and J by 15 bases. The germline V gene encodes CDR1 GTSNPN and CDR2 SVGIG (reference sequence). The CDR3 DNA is TGTGCCTGGAGTGTATCGATCGGGGGGAGCCAATATTTT. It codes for CAWSVSIGGSQYF.

CDR3 nucleotides: TGTGCCAGCAGCTTAGATGGCAGCCCCTACGAGCAGTACTTC. Translation: CASSLDGSPYEQYF. J is TRBJ2-7 and V is TRBV7-2; D remains unclear. Trimming stripped 1 base from V and 2 bases from J, with 9 bases between. This CDR3 comprises 14 residues. CDR1 and CDR2 (germline): SGHTA, FQGNSA.

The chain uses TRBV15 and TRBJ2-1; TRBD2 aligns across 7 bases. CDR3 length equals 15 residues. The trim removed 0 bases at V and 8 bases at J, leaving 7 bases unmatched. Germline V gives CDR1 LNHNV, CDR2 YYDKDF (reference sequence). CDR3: CATSRDGTSEDEQFF. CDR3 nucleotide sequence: TGTGCCACCAGCAGAGACGGCACTAGCGAAGATGAGCAGTTCTTC. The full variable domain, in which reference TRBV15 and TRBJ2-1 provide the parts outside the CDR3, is DAMVIQNPRYQVTQFGKPVTLSCSQTLNHNVMYWYQQKSSQAPKLLFHYYDKDFNNEADTPDNFQSRRPNTSFCFLDIRSPGLGDTAMYLCATSRDGTSEDEQFFGPGTRLTVL.

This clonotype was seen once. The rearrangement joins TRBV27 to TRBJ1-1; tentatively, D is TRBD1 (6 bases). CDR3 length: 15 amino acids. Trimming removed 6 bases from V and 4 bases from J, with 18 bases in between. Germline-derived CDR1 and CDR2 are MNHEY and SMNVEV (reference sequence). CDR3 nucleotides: TGTGCCAGCAGATCTACAGGGTTCTTGGGCACTGAAGCTTTCTTT. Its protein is CASRSTGFLGTEAFF.